A selection of T cell receptor beta chains follows, all from one sample in a study of blood T cell repertoires in COVID-19. Repertoires were generated with immunoSEQ multiplex PCR, while TCRdb's copy carries only in-frame clones and drops some. The sample records around 240,000 clones, 70% to 90% being singletons. Specimen: PBMCs or T cells enriched from blood (not recorded which). The receptors come from a woman in her 50s who had recovered from COVID-19. CDR3s include the opening cysteine and the closing phenylalanine or tryptophan. The D gene is left open where the match is weak. Clone size, where shown, is once, few, many, or a class for clones that have expanded.

clone size: NA
V gene: TRBV2
J gene: TRBJ1-1
D gene: NA
CDR3 DNA: TGTGCCAGCGGCCGCAGGGCGAGCGAGACTGAAGCTTTCTTT
CDR3 protein: CASGRRASETEAFF

clone size: NA
V gene: TRBV24-1
J gene: TRBJ2-3
D gene: TRBD2
CDR3 DNA: TGTGCCACCAGTGATTCAAGGACTAGCGGGAGTGAAGATACGCAGTATTTT
CDR3 protein: CATSDSRTSGSEDTQYF

clone size: NA
V gene: TRBV11-3
J gene: TRBJ2-1
D gene: NA
CDR3 DNA: TGTGCCAGCAGCTTAGATCAAGGGGCTACGGGTGAGCAGTTCTTC
CDR3 protein: CASSLDQGATGEQFF

clone size: NA
V gene: TRBV19
J gene: TRBJ1-5
D gene: NA
CDR3 DNA: TGTGCCAGTTCTAACTCAGGGAGGCGAGTATCTAGCAATCAGCCCCAGCATTTT
CDR3 protein: CASSNSGRRVSSNQPQHF

clone size: NA
V gene: TRBV29-1
J gene: TRBJ1-1
D gene: TRBD1
CDR3 DNA: TGCAGCGTCAGAACAGGGGACACTGAAGCTTTCTTT
CDR3 protein: CSVRTGDTEAFF

clone size: NA
V gene: TRBV21-1
J gene: TRBJ1-2
D gene: NA
CDR3 DNA: TGTGCCAGCACCCCAATCGGGGGCTACACCTTC
CDR3 protein: CASTPIGGYTF

clone size: few
V gene: TRBV2
J gene: TRBJ2-1
D gene: TRBD2
CDR3 DNA: TGTGCCAGCAGTGTGACTAGCGATAATGAGCAGTTCTTC
CDR3 protein: CASSVTSDNEQFF

clone size: once
V gene: TRBV6-5
J gene: TRBJ2-1
D gene: TRBD2
CDR3 DNA: TGTGCCAGCAGTTACATAGCGGGAGTCGTGGATGAGCAGTTCTTC
CDR3 protein: CASSYIAGVVDEQFF

clone size: few
V gene: TRBV6-5
J gene: TRBJ2-7
D gene: TRBD1
CDR3 DNA: TGTGCCAGCATTGTGGGACAGGGGGCCTACGAGCAGTACTTC
CDR3 protein: CASIVGQGAYEQYF

clone size: NA
V gene: TRBV6-5
J gene: TRBJ1-1
D gene: NA
CDR3 DNA: TGTGCCAGCAGTTTGACAGTGAACACTGAAGCTTTCTTT
CDR3 protein: CASSLTVNTEAFF

clone size: NA
V gene: TRBV7-9
J gene: TRBJ2-7
D gene: NA
CDR3 DNA: TGTGCCAGCAGCTTGATGACAGAGAGCGAGCAGTACTTC
CDR3 protein: CASSLMTESEQYF

clone size: NA
V gene: TRBV5-4
J gene: TRBJ2-7
D gene: TRBD1
CDR3 DNA: TGTGCCAGCAGCTCTACAGGGGGCAGGGCCAACGAGCAGTACTTC
CDR3 protein: CASSSTGGRANEQYF

clone size: NA
V gene: TRBV10-3
J gene: TRBJ2-7
D gene: TRBD2
CDR3 DNA: TGTGCCATCAGTGAAAGGAGCGGGAGTGGCTACGAGCAGTACTTC
CDR3 protein: CAISERSGSGYEQYF

clone size: few
V gene: TRBV27
J gene: TRBJ2-3
D gene: TRBD2
CDR3 DNA: TGTGCCAGCAGTCCAGCGGGACTAGCGGGTTTCTTAACAAATACGCAGTATTTT
CDR3 protein: CASSPAGLAGFLTNTQYF

clone size: once
V gene: TRBV19
J gene: TRBJ2-7
D gene: NA
CDR3 DNA: TGTGCCAGTAGTTGGGCGGGCAAAATCTACGAGCAGTACTTC
CDR3 protein: CASSWAGKIYEQYF

clone size: NA
V gene: TRBV28
J gene: TRBJ1-3
D gene: NA
CDR3 DNA: TGTGCCAGCAGTTCCCGATTCAGGGGCTCTGGAAACACCATATATTTT
CDR3 protein: CASSSRFRGSGNTIYF

clone size: NA
V gene: TRBV9
J gene: TRBJ2-1
D gene: NA
CDR3 DNA: TGTGCCAGCAGCGCCCGAGGCCTGATTAACAATGAGCAGTTCTTC
CDR3 protein: CASSARGLINNEQFF

clone size: NA
V gene: TRBV5-1
J gene: TRBJ1-2
D gene: NA
CDR3 DNA: TGCGCCAGCAGCTCCGGTTCCCCCTATGGCTACACCTTC
CDR3 protein: CASSSGSPYGYTF

clone size: few
V gene: TRBV2
J gene: TRBJ1-3
D gene: NA
CDR3 DNA: TGTGCCAGCAGTGAACGCAGGTTAGCTGGAAACACCATATATTTT
CDR3 protein: CASSERRLAGNTIYF

clone size: NA
V gene: TRBV29-1
J gene: TRBJ2-2
D gene: TRBD1
CDR3 DNA: TGCAGCGTCCGAAGGGGGACAGCGAACACCGGGGAGCTGTTTTTT
CDR3 protein: CSVRRGTANTGELFF

clone size: NA
V gene: TRBV2
J gene: TRBJ1-6
D gene: NA
CDR3 DNA: TGTGCCAGCAGTGAACCCTCACAGGGTCGGGAAACCCATTCACCCCTCCACTTT
CDR3 protein: CASSEPSQGRETHSPLHF

clone size: NA
V gene: TRBV27
J gene: TRBJ2-1
D gene: NA
CDR3 DNA: TGTGCCAGCAGTTTAATCGTCCCAACGGGGTACAATGAGCAGTTCTTC
CDR3 protein: CASSLIVPTGYNEQFF

clone size: NA
V gene: TRBV5-5
J gene: TRBJ1-4
D gene: TRBD1
CDR3 DNA: TGTGCCAGCAGCCGGGCGGGGACAGGGGATGAAAAACTGTTTTTT
CDR3 protein: CASSRAGTGDEKLFF

clone size: NA
V gene: TRBV27
J gene: TRBJ2-7
D gene: TRBD2
CDR3 DNA: TGTGCCAGCAGTCCAGGACTAGCGGGAGGGGCCTACGAGCAGTACTTC
CDR3 protein: CASSPGLAGGAYEQYF

clone size: NA
V gene: TRBV20-1
J gene: TRBJ1-4
D gene: NA
CDR3 DNA: TGCAGTGCTAACACGGCCAGGAAACTGTTTTTT
CDR3 protein: CSANTARKLFF

clone size: NA
V gene: TRBV19
J gene: TRBJ1-5
D gene: NA
CDR3 DNA: TGTGCCAGTAGTATACAACAGGGCTTCAATCAGCCCCAGCATTTT
CDR3 protein: CASSIQQGFNQPQHF

clone size: NA
V gene: TRBV28
J gene: TRBJ1-2
D gene: TRBD1
CDR3 DNA: TGTGCCAGCAGTCCGCAGGGGGCGCTGGGCTACACCTTC
CDR3 protein: CASSPQGALGYTF

clone size: NA
V gene: TRBV7-9
J gene: TRBJ2-7
D gene: NA
CDR3 DNA: TGTGCCAGCAGCTTAGGAGGTAGAGAGCAGTACTTC
CDR3 protein: CASSLGGREQYF

clone size: NA
V gene: TRBV29-1
J gene: TRBJ2-3
D gene: TRBD2
CDR3 DNA: TGCAGCGTCGGGGGTGGTAGCGGGGCCCAGACTACAGATACGCAGTATTTT
CDR3 protein: CSVGGGSGAQTTDTQYF

clone size: NA
V gene: TRBV7-8
J gene: TRBJ2-3
D gene: NA
CDR3 DNA: TGTGCCAGCCAAGAGGCCCTACTTGGAGATACGCAGTATTTT
CDR3 protein: CASQEALLGDTQYF

clone size: NA
V gene: TRBV21-1
J gene: TRBJ1-5
D gene: NA
CDR3 DNA: TGTGCCAGCAGCAAAGAGGTGGGTGCTGGGCAGGCCCAGAATCAGCCCCAGCATTTT
CDR3 protein: CASSKEVGAGQAQNQPQHF

clone size: NA
V gene: TRBV30
J gene: TRBJ1-5
D gene: NA
CDR3 DNA: TGTGCCTGGAACTCGATAGGGGGCAATCAGCCCCAGCATTTT
CDR3 protein: CAWNSIGGNQPQHF

clone size: NA
V gene: TRBV2
J gene: TRBJ1-2
D gene: NA
CDR3 DNA: TGTGCCAGCAGTGAGGCCCGATCTAACTATGGCTACACCTTC
CDR3 protein: CASSEARSNYGYTF

clone size: few
V gene: TRBV5-4
J gene: TRBJ2-1
D gene: NA
CDR3 DNA: TGTGCCAGCAGCTTTAGCGGATTGCGCTACAATGAGCAGTTCTTC
CDR3 protein: CASSFSGLRYNEQFF

clone size: NA
V gene: TRBV7-2
J gene: TRBJ2-7
D gene: TRBD2
CDR3 DNA: TGTGCCAGCAGCTTACGGCGGGCGGGAGCTAGCTACGAGCAGTACTTC
CDR3 protein: CASSLRRAGASYEQYF

clone size: few
V gene: TRBV6-5
J gene: TRBJ1-6
D gene: TRBD1
CDR3 DNA: TGTGCCAGCAGTTACTCGGGACAGGGCTATAATTCACCCCTCCACTTT
CDR3 protein: CASSYSGQGYNSPLHF

clone size: NA
V gene: TRBV2
J gene: TRBJ2-5
D gene: TRBD1
CDR3 DNA: TGTGCCAGCAGTGACGGACAGGGTCCGGGGGAGACCCAGTACTTC
CDR3 protein: CASSDGQGPGETQYF